These 25 T cell receptor beta chains share one sample of origin, sequenced in a study of blood T cell repertoires in COVID-19 (dated by TCRdb to the early 2020s). Libraries were constructed by the immunoSEQ multiplex PCR assay. TCRdb obtained this table from immuneACCESS and retained in-frame rearrangements with V and J assigned. These tables miss some clones; where compared with another copy, unresolved V genes account for less than half of the shortfall, and the remainder is unexplained. For this sample the table gives about 160,000 clones, of which 82% were detected only once. Approximately 10% of the sample is taken by the ten largest. Source material: peripheral blood. The receptors here all came from a woman older than 75 with active or convalescent COVID-19.

This clone was counted only a few times. The gene calls are TRBV30 and TRBJ2-3; perhaps TRBD2 as D (5 bases). This CDR3 is built from 14 residues. Germline V gene lookup returns CDR1 GTSNPN and CDR2 SVGIG (reference sequence). The germline V and J ends were trimmed by 1 base and 9 bases, with 17 bases remaining between them. CDR3 nucleotide sequence: TGTGCCTGGAGTGCGGCGGGCTTGAGCTGGACGCAGTATTTT. Translation gives CAWSAAGLSWTQYF. Based on the CDR3 plus reference TRBV30 and TRBJ2-3, the full variable domain is SQTIHQWPATLVQPVGSPLSLECTVEGTSNPNLYWYRQAAGRGLQLLFYSVGIGQISSEVPQNLSASRPQDRQFILSSKKLLLSDSGFYLCAWSAAGLSWTQYFGPGTRLTVL.

The chain has TRBV7-2 and TRBJ2-5, with D maybe TRBD2 (7 bases). The CDR3 consists of 18 residues. Germline CDR1 is SGHTA and CDR2 is FQGNSA. V was clipped by 5 bases and J by 0 bases, with 22 bases between them. DNA of the CDR3: TGTGCCAGCAGCCGGGGGCCCGCTAGCGGATTTTACCAAGAGACCCAGTACTTC. This sequence encodes CASSRGPASGFYQETQYF.

The rearrangement uses TRBV7-2 and TRBJ2-7, with 7 bases lining up with TRBD1. This CDR3 region has 14 residues. With V trimmed by 2 bases and J by 2 bases, 3 bases remained unmatched. Germline CDR1 is SGHTA and CDR2 is FQGNSA. CDR3 protein: CASSLRRGTYEQYF. The CDR3 coding sequence is TGTGCCAGCAGCTTACGCAGGGGGACCTACGAGCAGTACTTC.

This chain links TRBV15 with TRBJ2-7; D is possibly TRBD2 (6 bases). Germline CDR1 and CDR2: LNHNV and YYDKDF (reference sequence). The V gene lost 1 base and the J gene lost 2 bases, with 9 bases spanning the gap. The CDR3 totals 14 residues. CDR3 protein: CATSRGGEAYEQYF. The CDR3 region has the DNA TGTGCCACCAGCAGAGGGGGGGAGGCCTACGAGCAGTACTTC. The full variable domain, with the rest looked up from reference TRBV15 and TRBJ2-7, is DAMVIQNPRYQVTQFGKPVTLSCSQTLNHNVMYWYQQKSSQAPKLLFHYYDKDFNNEADTPDNFQSRRPNTSFCFLDIRSPGLGDTAMYLCATSRGGEAYEQYFGPGTRLTVT.

This rearrangement joins TRBV6-6 to TRBJ2-7; TRBD1 agrees at 8 bases. Germline assignment: CDR1 MNHNY and CDR2 SVGAGI (reference sequence). The length of the CDR3 is 16 residues. V gave up 0 bases and J gave up 7 bases; unmatched junction bases: 11. In DNA, the CDR3 is TGTGCCAGCAGTTACTCGGGGGGCGGGACAGGAGGGGAGCAGTACTTC. It specifies CASSYSGGGTGGEQYF.

This clone has just one count. The chain combines TRBV28 with TRBJ2-3; 15 bases align to TRBD2. CDR1 is MDHEN, CDR2 SYDVKM, per germline. The CDR3 spans 17 residues. The V gene end was trimmed by 7 bases and the J gene end by 6 bases; junction bases not matched to a gene: 11. CDR3 sequence: CASTRAGTSGRLDTQYF. CDR3 sequence (DNA): TGTGCCAGCACCAGAGCCGGGACTAGCGGGAGGCTGGATACGCAGTATTTT.

This clone came up a few times. This chain connects TRBV6-5 to TRBJ1-2; 8 nucleotides agree with TRBD1. The V gene's germline CDR1 is MNHEY and CDR2 SVGAGI. This CDR3 has 15 amino acids. Losses at the gene ends were 7 bases for V and 0 bases for J; bases not matched to a gene: 7. The CDR3 DNA is TGTGCCAGCAACACCCAGGGGGCGACTAACTATGGCTACACCTTC. This sequence encodes CASNTQGATNYGYTF.

V gene TRBV7-9 combines with J gene TRBJ2-3, with D uncertain. CDR1 is SEHNR and CDR2 is FQNEAQ in the germline V gene (reference sequence). This CDR3 contains 12 residues. Trimming took off 3 bases at V and 8 bases at J, with 9 bases between the two ends. The CDR3 region is CASSLGTGTQYF. The CDR3 region has the DNA TGTGCCAGCAGCTTGGGTACGGGTACGCAGTATTTT.

This sequence joins TRBV2 and TRBJ2-1; the D gene is possibly TRBD2 (5 bases). CDR1 and CDR2 (germline): SNHLY, FYNNEI. V was shortened by 4 bases and J by 7 bases, with 17 bases between the two germline ends. The CDR3 sequence is 15 residues long. This CDR3 is CASSAPSGGSNEQFF. The CDR3 DNA follows: TGTGCCAGCAGTGCCCCCAGCGGAGGCTCAAATGAGCAGTTCTTC.

The chain recombines TRBV28 with TRBJ2-2; TRBD1 is a possible D gene (5 bases). The CDR3 totals 13 residues. V lost 5 bases to trimming and J lost 3 bases, with 7 bases between them. Germline CDR1 and CDR2: MDHEN and SYDVKM. CDR3 protein: CASSPQDTGELFF. CDR3 DNA: TGTGCCAGCAGTCCACAGGACACCGGGGAGCTGTTTTTT.

V is TRBV6-5 and J is TRBJ1-5; the D gene is possibly TRBD1 (6 bases). The CDR3 length is 15 residues. With 0 bases removed from V and 4 bases from J, the gap between germline ends came to 10 bases. Germline CDR1 and CDR2: MNHEY and SVGAGI. CDR3 DNA sequence: TGTGCCAGCAGTTACTCGACCGACAGGAATCAGCCCCAGCATTTT. Its translation is CASSYSTDRNQPQHF.

The chain has TRBV15 and TRBJ2-1; D unclear. This CDR3 region has 15 residues. Trimming stripped 5 bases from V and 0 bases from J, with 11 bases between. Germline V lookup: CDR1 LNHNV, CDR2 YYDKDF (reference sequence). The CDR3 DNA reads TGTGCCACCAGCTACCCCAGAAGCTCCTACAATGAGCAGTTCTTC. Translating it yields CATSYPRSSYNEQFF. Looking up the rest from reference TRBV15 and TRBJ2-1 gives the full variable domain: DAMVIQNPRYQVTQFGKPVTLSCSQTLNHNVMYWYQQKSSQAPKLLFHYYDKDFNNEADTPDNFQSRRPNTSFCFLDIRSPGLGDTAMYLCATSYPRSSYNEQFFGPGTRLTVL.

The CDR3 bases are TGTGCCAGCAGTTACTGGGGACAGGGACGGGACGAGCAGTACTTC. It is translated as CASSYWGQGRDEQYF. The rearrangement links TRBV6-5 to TRBJ2-7; 9 positions match TRBD1. Germline V CDR1 and CDR2: MNHEY, SVGAGI. V shed 1 base and J 5 bases; nucleotides not matched to a gene: 6. This CDR3 has 15 residues.

The chain joins TRBV5-8 to TRBJ1-5, with D tentatively TRBD1 (5 bases). This CDR3 comprises 11 residues. Germline V lookup: CDR1 SGHTS, CDR2 YDEGEE. V lost 6 bases and J 9 bases, leaving 10 bases between the germline ends. CDR3 region: CASTSQGPQHF. CDR3 in DNA: TGTGCCAGCACTTCCCAGGGGCCCCAGCATTTT.

This clone was observed a handful of times. Other DNA sequences of this sample code for an identical CDR3. The CDR3, as DNA: TGTGCCAGCAGCGCAGGACAGGGGCGAGATCAGCCCCAGCATTTT. It codes for CASSAGQGRDQPQHF. The chain carries TRBV9 and TRBJ1-5; TRBD1 aligns across 9 bases. The CDR3 is made up of 15 amino acids. The germline CDR1 and CDR2 sequences are SGDLS and YYNGEE. The V segment lost 3 bases and the J segment 5 bases; nucleotides outside the gene matches: 6.

J is TRBJ1-4 and V is TRBV7-9; 7 nucleotides agree with TRBD1. Trimming cost V 1 base and J 8 bases; bases outside gene matches: 4. This CDR3 is built from 14 residues. Germline CDR1 and CDR2: SEHNR and FQNEAQ (reference sequence). The CDR3 reads CASSLGQGQEKLFF. In DNA, the CDR3 is TGTGCCAGCAGCTTAGGACAGGGACAGGAAAAACTGTTTTTT.

The chain recombines TRBV6-5 with TRBJ1-2; D is unresolved. CDR3 length: 13 residues. V lost 6 bases, J lost 1 base, and 9 bases lay in between. CDR1 is MNHEY and CDR2 is SVGAGI in the germline V gene. The CDR3 sequence is CASSRDFNYGYTF. The CDR3 bases are TGTGCCAGCAGCCGAGATTTTAACTATGGCTACACCTTC.

The chain couples TRBV14 to TRBJ2-7; tentative D call: TRBD2 (6 bases). Trimming pared 4 bases from V and 7 bases from J, leaving 11 bases between. Looked up from germline, CDR1 is SGHDN and CDR2 is FVKESK. This CDR3 region has 12 residues. CDR3 DNA sequence: TGTGCCAGCAGCCTCTCTAGCGTTGAGCAGTACTTC. It yields the protein CASSLSSVEQYF.

The chain joins TRBV7-2 to TRBJ2-3; D gene uncertain. The germline V gene encodes CDR1 SGHTA and CDR2 FQGNSA. V was trimmed by 1 base and J by 8 bases, leaving 10 bases between them. The CDR3 runs to 13 residues. The CDR3 nucleotides are TGTGCCAGCAGCTTAGGCCTGCTCGGTACGCAGTATTTT. Translated, it gives CASSLGLLGTQYF.

The gene calls are TRBV4-2 and TRBJ2-3, with D possibly matching TRBD1 (5 bases). Trimming took 0 bases from V and 3 from J, leaving 19 bases between them. The CDR3 sequence is 18 residues long. CDR1 is LGHNA, CDR2 YNFKEQ, per germline. In nucleotides, the CDR3 is TGTGCCAGCAGCCAAGATATGGCAGGGTCGGTAGTAACAGATACGCAGTATTTT. Translation gives CASSQDMAGSVVTDTQYF.

The CDR3 coding sequence is TGTGCCAGCAGTCTAGTGGGTGACCTACTCGGGGAGACCCAGTACTTC. This sequence encodes CASSLVGDLLGETQYF. This chain joins TRBV9 and TRBJ2-5, with D uncertain. The CDR3 has 16 amino acids. The germline V gene encodes CDR1 SGDLS and CDR2 YYNGEE. Deletions cut 5 bases from V and 5 bases from J, with 22 bases between.

The CDR3: CASSLSSGSGETQYF. The CDR3 DNA follows: TGTGCCAGCAGCTTATCTAGCGGGAGTGGTGAGACCCAGTACTTC. The V and J genes are TRBV7-3 and TRBJ2-5; 10 nucleotides match TRBD2. This CDR3 has 15 residues. The germline gives CDR1 SGHTA, CDR2 FQGTGA. With V trimmed by 2 bases and J by 5 bases, 5 bases remained unmatched.

The chain links TRBV28 to TRBJ1-1; D is unresolved. Germline-derived CDR1 and CDR2 are MDHEN and SYDVKM. The CDR3 is made up of 11 amino acids. The ends were cut back, 7 bases at V and 8 bases at J, with 11 bases in the middle. CDR3 sequence reads: CASILRQEAFF. The CDR3 DNA reads as TGTGCCAGCATCCTGAGACAAGAAGCTTTCTTT.

This chain joins TRBV19 and TRBJ1-2; 9 bases match TRBD1. There are 12 residues in the CDR3. V lost 6 bases to trimming and J lost 8 bases; unmatched junction nucleotides: 4. Germline V gene sequence: CDR1 LNHDA, CDR2 SQIVND (reference sequence). CDR3 protein: CASSRDRAGYTF. In DNA, the CDR3 is TGTGCCAGTAGCCGGGACAGGGCCGGCTACACCTTC.

This sequence joins TRBV7-2 and TRBJ1-5; D is perhaps TRBD1 (6 bases). CDR1 SGHTA and CDR2 FQGNSA come from the germline V gene. Trimming removed 5 bases from V and 7 bases from J, with 18 bases in between. CDR3 length: 15 residues. CDR3 DNA: TGTGCCAGCAGCCAGTGGGTGGGACAAGGGCAGCCCCAGCATTTT. Translation: CASSQWVGQGQPQHF.